This TCR beta chain was retrieved from a study of T cells in Graves' hyperthyroidism and ophthalmopathy. There are a few counts of this clonotype. The CDR3 spans 14 residues. Trimming cost V 5 bases and J 0 bases, with 11 bases left between them. Germline V gives CDR1 SGHTA, CDR2 FQGTGA. TCR beta CDR3 region amplification was performed from RNA transcripts. The study used the HTBI primer set for a first-round RT-PCR of the TCR CDR3. MiXCR was run by TCRdb on the multiplex PCR reads, yielding one entry per CDR3 protein. Of about 640,000 distinct CDR3 sequences in the sample, under 25% were seen once. This TCR came from a man between 25 and 39 years old with Graves' ophthalmopathy. The chain has TRBV7-3 and TRBJ2-7; tentative D call: TRBD1 (6 bases). What was sequenced was blood. CDR3 DNA sequence: TGTGCCAGCAGCCCAAGGGACAACTCCTACGAGCAGTACTTC. Amino acid sequence: CASSPRDNSYEQYF.